The 27 T cell receptor beta chains given below trace back to one sample, sequenced in a study of immune evolution from preneoplasia to lung adenocarcinoma. Libraries were prepared by immunoSEQ multiplex PCR; TCRdb keeps only in-frame clonotypes and omits some of them. There are 9,000 to 10,000 clones in the sample; 85% to 90% occur only once, and about 2.7% lies in the top ten. Sequenced sample: FFPE invasive lung adenocarcinoma tissue. These receptors came from a person aged 65-85 years with invasive lung adenocarcinoma. Some clones in this sample may be carry-over from other donors' samples.

The chain combines TRBV7-2 with TRBJ2-7; TRBD2 is a possible D gene (7 bases). The CDR3 has 18 amino acids. Deletions cut 2 bases from V and 5 bases from J, with 25 bases between. The germline CDR1 and CDR2 sequences are SGHTA and FQGNSA. CDR3: CASSLNRWGGGRGNEQYF. As DNA, the CDR3 is TGTGCCAGCAGCTTAAATCGATGGGGGGGCGGGAGAGGGAACGAGCAGTACTTC.

V gene TRBV5-1 combines with J gene TRBJ2-2; the match to TRBD1 covers 7 bases. After removal of 2 bases from V and 5 bases from J, the junction contained 6 bases not matched to a gene. The CDR3 extends over 15 amino acids. Germline CDR1 reads SGHRS; CDR2 reads YFSETQ. CDR3 DNA: TGCGCCAGCAGCTTAGGGGGCCCGGGGACCGGGGAGCTGTTTTTT. Translating gives CASSLGGPGTGELFF.

In DNA, the CDR3 is TGTGCCAGCTCCCTGGGACACCAAAGGGGCACAGATACGCAGTATTTT. Translation gives CASSLGHQRGTDTQYF. This chain links TRBV18 with TRBJ2-3; perhaps TRBD1 as D (6 bases). Looked up from germline, CDR1 is KGHSH and CDR2 is LQKENI. The CDR3 contains 16 residues. Between the trimmed V and J ends, which lost 6 bases and 1 base, there was a span of 17 bases.

CDR3: CASSLFGFGGYTF. Here the CDR3 DNA reads TGTGCCAGCAGTTTATTCGGGTTCGGGGGCTACACCTTC. V usage is TRBV28 and J usage is TRBJ1-2; no clear D. CDR1 is MDHEN and CDR2 is SYDVKM in the germline V gene. Deletions cut 1 base from V and 8 bases from J, with 11 bases between. This CDR3 is 13 amino acids long.

This clone came up once. V usage is TRBV28 and J usage is TRBJ2-7; D is possibly TRBD2 (6 bases). Looked up from germline, CDR1 is MDHEN and CDR2 is SYDVKM. The CDR3 loop spans 16 amino acids. With 3 bases removed from V and 1 base from J, the gap between germline ends came to 16 bases. The CDR3 sequence is CASSFHLARLSYEQYF. The CDR3, as DNA: TGTGCCAGCAGTTTCCACCTAGCGCGCCTATCCTACGAGCAGTACTTC.

This clone was seen once. V gene TRBV9 combines with J gene TRBJ2-7; TRBD2 aligns across 9 bases. J was trimmed by 3 bases and V by 4 bases; bases with no gene match: 8. The CDR3 consists of 15 residues. Germline lookup yields CDR1 SGDLS and CDR2 YYNGEE. The CDR3 region is CASSRAGTSNYEQYF. CDR3 DNA sequence: TGTGCCAGCAGCAGGGCAGGGACTAGCAACTACGAGCAGTACTTC. The variable domain in full, completed from reference TRBV9 and TRBJ2-7, reads DSGVTQTPKHLITATGQRVTLRCSPRSGDLSVYWYQQSLDQGLQFLIQYYNGEERAKGNILERFSAQQFPDLHSELNLSSLELGDSALYFCASSRAGTSNYEQYFGPGTRLTVT.

This chain joins TRBV18 and TRBJ2-7; no reliable D call. The CDR3 loop spans 12 amino acids. CDR1 and CDR2 (germline): KGHSH, LQKENI. V lost 2 bases and J 2 bases, leaving 4 bases between the germline ends. The CDR3 reads CASSPGAYEQYF. DNA of the CDR3: TGTGCCAGCTCACCAGGCGCCTACGAGCAGTACTTC.

This chain uses TRBV19 with TRBJ2-7; perhaps TRBD2 as D (6 bases). The V gene's germline CDR1 is LNHDA and CDR2 SQIVND (reference sequence). The length of the CDR3 is 13 residues. The V end lost 6 bases, the J end lost 5 bases, and 14 bases lay between the germline ends. The CDR3 bases are TGTGCCAGTAGCTGGGGGGTGGAGAACGAGCAGTACTTC. Translating gives CASSWGVENEQYF. The full variable domain, with the rest looked up from reference TRBV19 and TRBJ2-7, is DGGITQSPKYLFRKEGQNVTLSCEQNLNHDAMYWYRQDPGQGLRLIYYSQIVNDFQKGDIAEGYSVSREKKESFPLTVTSAQKNPTAFYLCASSWGVENEQYFGPGTRLTVT.

The chain joins TRBV29-1 to TRBJ2-5; D may be TRBD1 (5 bases). Trimming cost V 6 bases and J 8 bases, with 16 bases left between them. CDR3 length equals 12 residues. Germline loops: CDR1 SQVTM, CDR2 ANQGSEA. The CDR3 loop reads CSVPQVGETQYF. The CDR3 DNA is TGCAGCGTGCCACAGGTCGGAGAAACCCAGTACTTC.

The chain uses TRBV7-9 and TRBJ2-3; D call uncertain. The ends were cut back, 8 bases at V and 9 bases at J, with 12 bases in the middle. This CDR3 has 11 amino acids. Germline-derived CDR1 and CDR2 are SEHNR and FQNEAQ (reference sequence). DNA of the CDR3: TGTGCCAGCGCCTTCGAAGACACGCAGTATTTT. It translates to CASAFEDTQYF.

This clone was seen just once. The J gene is TRBJ2-1, the V gene TRBV7-8; 11 nucleotides align to TRBD2. From germline, CDR1 is SGHVS and CDR2 FQNEAQ. The CDR3 length is 15 residues. V gave up 1 base and J gave up 7 bases; unmatched junction bases: 3. CDR3 region: CASSLETSGVNEQFF. The CDR3 region has the DNA TGTGCCAGCAGCTTAGAGACTAGCGGGGTGAATGAGCAGTTCTTC.

This sequence joins TRBV4-1 and TRBJ2-7, with TRBD1 matching over 7 bases. The ends lost 0 bases at V and 3 bases at J; junction bases unmatched: 5. The CDR3 is made up of 15 amino acids. Germline CDR1 is MGHRA and CDR2 is YSYEKL. Here the CDR3 DNA reads TGCGCCAGCAGCCAAGACAGGGGGATTTTCTACGAGCAGTACTTC. Translation gives CASSQDRGIFYEQYF.

This sequence joins TRBV4-1 and TRBJ2-2, with D unresolved. V dropped 0 bases and J dropped 6 bases, with 5 bases sitting between them. Germline values: CDR1 MGHRA, CDR2 YSYEKL. The CDR3 extends over 13 amino acids. The CDR3 sequence is CASSQEGPGELFF. DNA of the CDR3: TGCGCCAGCAGCCAAGAAGGACCCGGGGAGCTGTTTTTT.

J is TRBJ2-7 and V is TRBV6-5, with D tentatively TRBD1 (5 bases). V lost 5 bases and J 1 base, leaving 12 bases between the germline ends. Germline V CDR1 and CDR2: MNHEY, SVGAGI. The CDR3 extends over 14 amino acids. CDR3 residues: CASSPTPGSYEQYF. The CDR3 region has the DNA TGTGCCAGCAGTCCTACCCCAGGGTCCTACGAGCAGTACTTC.

In regard to this clone: An end of the junction does not agree with germline; a read error may underlie this. The V and J genes are TRBV5-1 and TRBJ2-7; 9 bases line up with TRBD2. The germline V gene encodes CDR1 SGHRS and CDR2 YFSETQ. The length of the CDR3 is 17 residues. For the CDR3, the DNA is TGCGCCAGCAGCTTGGGGGCGACTAGCGGATACTCCTACAAGCAGTACTTC. Translated, it gives CASSLGATSGYSYKQYF.

This clone was observed once. The chain joins TRBV5-1 to TRBJ1-1; the D is unclear. The CDR3 is made up of 15 amino acids. The germline V gene encodes CDR1 SGHRS and CDR2 YFSETQ. The ends were cut back, 0 bases at V and 1 base at J, with 10 bases in the middle. This CDR3 reads CASSLARRGNTEAFF. Here the CDR3 DNA reads TGCGCCAGCAGCTTGGCTCGCCGAGGGAACACTGAAGCTTTCTTT.

The chain links TRBV9 to TRBJ2-3; D uncertain. This CDR3 is built from 14 residues. Looked up from germline, CDR1 is SGDLS and CDR2 is YYNGEE. With 1 base removed from V and 1 base from J, the gap between germline ends came to 7 bases. CDR3 DNA sequence: TGTGCCAGCAGCGTACATGGGGGCACAGATACGCAGTATTTT. It yields the protein CASSVHGGTDTQYF.

The chain couples TRBV27 to TRBJ2-7; the D gene is possibly TRBD1 (6 bases). This CDR3 spans 13 amino acids. The germline gives CDR1 MNHEY, CDR2 SMNVEV (reference sequence). V lost 6 bases to trimming and J lost 2 bases, with 11 bases between them. The CDR3 nucleotides read TGTGCCAGCAGCCGGGACAAGGCCTACGAGCAGTACTTC. This codes for CASSRDKAYEQYF.

The J gene is TRBJ1-1, the V gene TRBV5-6; TRBD1 agrees at 7 bases. The germline CDR1 and CDR2 sequences are SGHDT and YYEEEE. The CDR3 loop spans 14 amino acids. After removal of 5 bases from V and 0 bases from J, the junction contained 4 bases not matched to a gene. The CDR3 protein is CASSRQGMNTEAFF. The DNA for the CDR3 is TGTGCCAGCAGTAGACAGGGAATGAACACTGAAGCTTTCTTT.

This rearrangement joins TRBV7-6 to TRBJ2-3, with a tentative D call TRBD1 (6 bases). CDR3 length: 18 residues. Between the trimmed V and J ends, which lost 5 bases and 1 base, there was a span of 22 bases. From germline, CDR1 is SGHVS and CDR2 FNYEAQ. CDR3 nucleotides: TGTGCCAGCAGCCCCTATCCTGGGGGCCCTGGAGGCACAGATACGCAGTATTTT. As protein: CASSPYPGGPGGTDTQYF. Looking up the rest from reference TRBV7-6 and TRBJ2-3 gives the full variable domain: GAGVSQSPRYKVTKRGQDVALRCDPISGHVSLYWYRQALGQGPEFLTYFNYEAQQDKSGLPNDRFSAERPEGSISTLTIQRTEQRDSAMYRCASSPYPGGPGGTDTQYFGPGTRLTVL.

This chain links TRBV19 with TRBJ2-7, with 11 bases aligning to TRBD2. CDR1 is LNHDA and CDR2 is SQIVND in the germline V gene (reference sequence). J was trimmed by 8 bases and V by 6 bases; bases with no gene match: 6. CDR3 length: 13 amino acids. CDR3 sequence reads: CASSVGLAGKQYF. DNA of the CDR3: TGTGCCAGTAGCGTCGGACTAGCGGGCAAGCAGTACTTC.

V usage is TRBV6-1 and J usage is TRBJ2-2, with 9 bases identical to TRBD1. Germline CDR1 and CDR2: MNHNS and SASEGT. This CDR3 has 15 amino acids. V shed 6 bases and J 5 bases; nucleotides not matched to a gene: 7. The CDR3 region has the DNA TGTGCCAGCAGGAGAGGGACAGGGAGGACCGGGGAGCTGTTTTTT. Translating it yields CASRRGTGRTGELFF.

In DNA, the CDR3 is TGTGCCATCAGTGAGACGACAGGGGTAGGGGCCTACGAGCAGTACTTC. Protein sequence: CAISETTGVGAYEQYF. V usage is TRBV10-3 and J usage is TRBJ2-7; 8 nucleotides match TRBD1. The CDR3 has 16 residues. The J segment lost 2 bases and the V segment lost 2 bases, leaving 8 bases of the junction unmatched. Germline V gives CDR1 ENHRY, CDR2 SYGVKD.

V and J are TRBV11-2 and TRBJ1-4; tentative D call: TRBD1 (6 bases). Trimming took 1 base from V and 5 from J, leaving 14 bases between them. Germline CDR1 is SGHAT and CDR2 is FQNNGV. The CDR3 is 16 residues long. The CDR3 spells CASSLAAGAVNEKLFF. CDR3 in DNA: TGTGCCAGCAGCTTAGCAGCAGGGGCCGTGAATGAAAAACTGTTTTTT.

CDR3 DNA: TGTGCCAGCTCACCGGGACAGGTGATCTCCGAGCAGTACTTC. Its protein is CASSPGQVISEQYF. The chain carries TRBV18 and TRBJ2-7, with TRBD1 matching over 8 bases. The V segment lost 3 bases and the J segment 6 bases; nucleotides outside the gene matches: 7. Germline lookup yields CDR1 KGHSH and CDR2 LQKENI. The CDR3 sequence is 14 residues long. The complete variable domain, with remaining parts taken from reference TRBV18 and TRBJ2-7, reads NAGVMQNPRHLVRRRGQEARLRCSPMKGHSHVYWYRQLPEEGLKFMVYLQKENIIDESGMPKERFSAEFPKEGPSILRIQQVVRGDSAAYFCASSPGQVISEQYFGPGTRLTVT.

As concerns this clone: The same CDR3 arises from other DNA sequences in this sample as well. J is TRBJ2-7 and V is TRBV27; 10 bases align to TRBD1. The V gene end was trimmed by 3 bases and the J gene end by 3 bases; junction bases not matched to a gene: 2. CDR1 and CDR2 (germline): MNHEY, SMNVEV (reference sequence). CDR3 size: 14 residues. The CDR3 DNA sequence: TGTGCCAGCAGTTTGGGGGACAGGGGCTACGAGCAGTACTTC. Protein: CASSLGDRGYEQYF.

The CDR3 loop reads CASSEEGRSYGYTF. DNA for the CDR3: TGCGCCAGCAGTGAAGAGGGGAGAAGCTATGGCTACACCTTC. This chain joins TRBV10-2 and TRBJ1-2; D might be TRBD1 (5 bases). CDR1 is WSHSY, CDR2 SAAADI, per germline. The CDR3 contains 14 residues. The ends were cut back, 3 bases at V and 4 bases at J, with 12 bases in the middle.